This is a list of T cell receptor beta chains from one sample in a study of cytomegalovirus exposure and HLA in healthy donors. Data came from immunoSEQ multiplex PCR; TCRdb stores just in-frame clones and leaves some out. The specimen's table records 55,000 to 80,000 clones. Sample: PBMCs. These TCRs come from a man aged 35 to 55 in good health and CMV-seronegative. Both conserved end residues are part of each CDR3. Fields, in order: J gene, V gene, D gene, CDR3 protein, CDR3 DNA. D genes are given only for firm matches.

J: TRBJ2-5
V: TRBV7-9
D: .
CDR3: CASRSDGTGETQYF
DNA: TGTGCCAGCAGGTCAGACGGAACCGGGGAGACCCAGTACTTC

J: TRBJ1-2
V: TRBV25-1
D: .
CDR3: CASSDMGAGAGYGYTF
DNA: TGTGCCAGCAGTGACATGGGTGCGGGGGCAGGGTATGGCTACACCTTC

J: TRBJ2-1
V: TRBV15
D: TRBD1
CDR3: CATSRGADRGQFF
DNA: TGTGCCACCAGCAGAGGCGCCGACAGGGGGCAGTTCTTC

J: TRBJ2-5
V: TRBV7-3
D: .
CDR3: CASSFAGEETQYF
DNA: TGTGCCAGCAGCTTCGCAGGGGAGGAGACCCAGTACTTC

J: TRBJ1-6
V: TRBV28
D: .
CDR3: CASSPPTGLGSPLHF
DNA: TGTGCCAGCAGTCCACCCACAGGCCTGGGCTCACCCCTCCACTTT

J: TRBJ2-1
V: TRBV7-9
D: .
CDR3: CASSPLLGDNEQFF
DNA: TGTGCCAGCAGCCCGCTCTTAGGGGACAATGAGCAGTTCTTC

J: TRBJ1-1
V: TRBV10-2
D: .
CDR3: CASGAGIEAFF
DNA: TGCGCCAGCGGAGCGGGCATTGAAGCTTTCTTT

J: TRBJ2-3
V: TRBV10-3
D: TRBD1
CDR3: CAITKRQGSSDTQYF
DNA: TGTGCCATCACTAAACGACAGGGAAGTTCAGATACGCAGTATTTT

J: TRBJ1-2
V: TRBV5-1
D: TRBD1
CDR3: CASSLAGQGAEGYTF
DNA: TGCGCCAGCAGCTTGGCGGGACAGGGGGCTGAAGGCTACACCTTC

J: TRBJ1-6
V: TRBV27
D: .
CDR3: CASSPTGMYNSPLHF
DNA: TGTGCCAGCAGTCCGACGGGGATGTATAATTCACCCCTCCACTTT